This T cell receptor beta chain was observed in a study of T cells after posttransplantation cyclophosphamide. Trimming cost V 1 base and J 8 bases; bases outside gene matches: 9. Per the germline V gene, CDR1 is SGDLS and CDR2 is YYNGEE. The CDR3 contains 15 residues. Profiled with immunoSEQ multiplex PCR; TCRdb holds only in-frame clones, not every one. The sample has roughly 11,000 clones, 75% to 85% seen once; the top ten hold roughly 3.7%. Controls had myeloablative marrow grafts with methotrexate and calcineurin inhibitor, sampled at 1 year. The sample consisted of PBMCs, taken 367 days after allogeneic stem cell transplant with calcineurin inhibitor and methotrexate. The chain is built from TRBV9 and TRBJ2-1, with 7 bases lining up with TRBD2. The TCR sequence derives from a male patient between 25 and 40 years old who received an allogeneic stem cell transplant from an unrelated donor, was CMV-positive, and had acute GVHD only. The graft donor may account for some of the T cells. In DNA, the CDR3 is TGTGCCAGCAGCGTAATGGGGGAGGGCTTCGATGAGCAGTTCTTC. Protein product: CASSVMGEGFDEQFF.